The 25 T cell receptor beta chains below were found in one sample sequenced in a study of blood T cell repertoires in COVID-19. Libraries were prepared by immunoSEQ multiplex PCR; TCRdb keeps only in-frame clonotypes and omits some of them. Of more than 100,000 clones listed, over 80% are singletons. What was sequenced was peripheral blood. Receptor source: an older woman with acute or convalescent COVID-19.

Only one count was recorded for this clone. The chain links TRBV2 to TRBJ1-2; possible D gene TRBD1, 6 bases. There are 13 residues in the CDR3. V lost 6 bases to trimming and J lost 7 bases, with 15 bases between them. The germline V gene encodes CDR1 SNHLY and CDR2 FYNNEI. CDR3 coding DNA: TGTGCCAGCAGCGAAACAGGGTTGGGTGGCTACACCTTC. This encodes CASSETGLGGYTF.

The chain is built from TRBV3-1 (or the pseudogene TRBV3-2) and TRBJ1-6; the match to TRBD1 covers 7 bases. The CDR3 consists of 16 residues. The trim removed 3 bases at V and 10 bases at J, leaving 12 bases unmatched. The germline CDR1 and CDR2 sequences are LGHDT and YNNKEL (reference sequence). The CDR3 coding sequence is TGTGCCAGCAGCCATGTGGGACAGAATATTCGGTCACCCCTCCACTTT. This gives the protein CASSHVGQNIRSPLHF.

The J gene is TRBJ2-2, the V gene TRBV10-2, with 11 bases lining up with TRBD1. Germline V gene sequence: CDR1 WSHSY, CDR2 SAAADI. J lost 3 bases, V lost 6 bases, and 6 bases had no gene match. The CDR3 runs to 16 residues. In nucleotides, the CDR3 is TGCGCCAGCAGCGATGGGACAGGGGGGGACACCGGGGAGCTGTTTTTT. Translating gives CASSDGTGGDTGELFF.

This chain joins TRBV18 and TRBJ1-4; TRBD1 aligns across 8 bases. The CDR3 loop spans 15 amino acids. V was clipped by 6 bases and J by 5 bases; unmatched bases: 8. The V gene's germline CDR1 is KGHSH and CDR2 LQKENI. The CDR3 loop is CASSEGQEKNEKLFF. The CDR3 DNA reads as TGTGCCAGCTCGGAGGGACAGGAAAAGAATGAAAAACTGTTTTTT.

The CDR3, as DNA: TGTGCCAGCAGCCCGGGGGGATATGGCTACACCTTC. This translates into CASSPGGYGYTF. The chain is built from TRBV5-8 and TRBJ1-2, with D possibly matching TRBD1 (5 bases). Germline CDR1 reads SGHTS; CDR2 reads YDEGEE. Trimming shortened V by 4 bases and J by 5 bases, and 9 bases separated the two germline ends. The CDR3 is 12 amino acids. Complete variable domain (other parts from reference TRBV5-8 and TRBJ1-2): EAGVTQSPTHLIKTRGQQATLRCSPISGHTSVYWYQQALGLGLQFLLWYDEGEERNRGNFPPRFSGRQFPNYSSELNVNALELEDSALYLCASSPGGYGYTFGSGTRLTVV.

DNA of the CDR3: TGTGCCATCAGTGAGACTACGGGGGAGACCCAGTACTTC. It yields the protein CAISETTGETQYF. The J gene is TRBJ2-5, the V gene TRBV10-3; possible D gene TRBD2, 5 bases. Trimming took off 2 bases at V and 5 bases at J, with 9 bases between the two ends. The V gene's germline CDR1 is ENHRY and CDR2 SYGVKD. The CDR3 spans 13 residues.

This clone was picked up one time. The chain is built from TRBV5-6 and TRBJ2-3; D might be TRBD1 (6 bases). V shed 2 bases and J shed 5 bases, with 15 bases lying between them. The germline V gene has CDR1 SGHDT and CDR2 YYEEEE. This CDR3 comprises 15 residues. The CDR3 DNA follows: TGTGCCAGCAGCTTATTTCCAGGGGCAAAAGATACGCAGTATTTT. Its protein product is CASSLFPGAKDTQYF.

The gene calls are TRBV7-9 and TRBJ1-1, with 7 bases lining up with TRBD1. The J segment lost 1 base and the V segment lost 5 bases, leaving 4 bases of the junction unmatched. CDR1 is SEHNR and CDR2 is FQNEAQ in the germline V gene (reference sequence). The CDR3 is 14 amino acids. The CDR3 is CASSRTGRNTEAFF. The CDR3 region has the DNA TGTGCCAGCAGCCGGACAGGAAGGAACACTGAAGCTTTCTTT.

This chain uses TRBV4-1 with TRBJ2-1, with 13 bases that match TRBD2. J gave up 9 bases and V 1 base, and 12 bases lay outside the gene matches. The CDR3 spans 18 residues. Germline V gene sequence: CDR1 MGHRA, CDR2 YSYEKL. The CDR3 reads CASSQGRATSGGVAEQFF. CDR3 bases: TGCGCCAGCAGCCAAGGGAGGGCAACTAGCGGGGGGGTGGCTGAGCAGTTCTTC.

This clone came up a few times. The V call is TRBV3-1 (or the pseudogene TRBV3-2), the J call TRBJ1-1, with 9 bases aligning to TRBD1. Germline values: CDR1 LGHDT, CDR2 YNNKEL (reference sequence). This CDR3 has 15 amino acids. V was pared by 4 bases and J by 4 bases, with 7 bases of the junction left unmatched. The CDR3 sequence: CASSPRQGGTTEAFF. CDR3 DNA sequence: TGTGCCAGCAGCCCAAGACAGGGGGGTACCACTGAAGCTTTCTTT.

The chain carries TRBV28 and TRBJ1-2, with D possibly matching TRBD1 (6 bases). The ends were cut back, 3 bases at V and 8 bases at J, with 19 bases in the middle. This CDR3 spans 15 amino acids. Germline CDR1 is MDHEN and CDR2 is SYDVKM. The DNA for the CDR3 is TGTGCCAGCAGTTTTCCGGGACAACACGGGAGGGGCTACACCTTC. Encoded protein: CASSFPGQHGRGYTF.

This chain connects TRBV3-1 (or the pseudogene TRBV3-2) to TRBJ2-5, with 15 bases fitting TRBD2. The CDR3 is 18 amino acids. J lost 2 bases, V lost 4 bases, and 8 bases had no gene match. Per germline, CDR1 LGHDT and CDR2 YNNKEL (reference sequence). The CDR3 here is CASSPTGLAGGSQETQYF. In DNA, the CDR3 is TGTGCCAGCAGCCCCACGGGACTAGCGGGGGGTTCTCAAGAGACCCAGTACTTC.

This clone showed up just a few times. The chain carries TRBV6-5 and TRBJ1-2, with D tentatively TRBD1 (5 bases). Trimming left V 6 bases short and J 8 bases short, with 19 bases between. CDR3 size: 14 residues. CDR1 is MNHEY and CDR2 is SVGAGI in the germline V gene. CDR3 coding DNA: TGTGCCAGCAGCAATCAGGGTGGCGGGGAGGGCTACACCTTC. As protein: CASSNQGGGEGYTF.

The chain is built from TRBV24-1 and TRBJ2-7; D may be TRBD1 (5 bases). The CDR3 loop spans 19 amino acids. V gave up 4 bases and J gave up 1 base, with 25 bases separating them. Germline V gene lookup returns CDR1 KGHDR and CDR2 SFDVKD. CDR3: CATSDRVLFGAPLSYEQYF. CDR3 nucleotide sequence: TGTGCCACCAGTGACCGGGTATTATTTGGGGCCCCCCTGTCCTACGAGCAGTACTTC.

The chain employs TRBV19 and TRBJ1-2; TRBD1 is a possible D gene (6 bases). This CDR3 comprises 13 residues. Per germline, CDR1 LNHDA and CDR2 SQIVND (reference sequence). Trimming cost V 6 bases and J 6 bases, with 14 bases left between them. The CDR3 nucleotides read TGTGCCAGTAGGGTACAGGGAAGGGATGGCTACACCTTC. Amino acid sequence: CASRVQGRDGYTF.

CDR3 coding DNA: TGTGCCACCATTCGCGGACAGGGTGGACAGCCCCAGCATTTT. Its translation is CATIRGQGGQPQHF. This chain joins TRBV28 and TRBJ1-5; TRBD1 matches at 8 bases. The V gene end was trimmed by 10 bases and the J gene end by 7 bases; junction bases not matched to a gene: 12. The CDR3 is 14 residues long. Germline-derived CDR1 and CDR2 are MDHEN and SYDVKM.

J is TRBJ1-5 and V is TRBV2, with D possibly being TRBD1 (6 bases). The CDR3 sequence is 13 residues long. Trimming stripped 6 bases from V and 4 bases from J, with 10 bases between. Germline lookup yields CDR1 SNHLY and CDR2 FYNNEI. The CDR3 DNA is TGTGCCAGCAGGGCGGACAGTAATCAGCCCCAGCATTTT. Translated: CASRADSNQPQHF.

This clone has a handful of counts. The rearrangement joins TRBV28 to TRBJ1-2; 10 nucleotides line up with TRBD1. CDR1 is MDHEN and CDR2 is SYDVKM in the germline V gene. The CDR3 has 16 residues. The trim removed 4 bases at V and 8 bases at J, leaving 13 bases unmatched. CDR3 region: CASSSQGTGARYGYTF. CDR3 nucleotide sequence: TGTGCCAGCAGTTCCCAAGGGACAGGGGCTCGGTACGGCTACACCTTC.

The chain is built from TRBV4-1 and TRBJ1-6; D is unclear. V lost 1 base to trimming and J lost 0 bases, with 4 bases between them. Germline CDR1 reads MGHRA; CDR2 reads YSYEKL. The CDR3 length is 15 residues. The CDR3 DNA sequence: TGCGCCAGCAGCCAAGCGAGCTCCTATAATTCACCCCTCCACTTT. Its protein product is CASSQASSYNSPLHF.

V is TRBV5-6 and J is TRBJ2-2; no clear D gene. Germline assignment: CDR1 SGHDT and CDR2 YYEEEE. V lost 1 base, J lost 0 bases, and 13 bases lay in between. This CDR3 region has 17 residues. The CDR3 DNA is TGTGCCAGCAGCTTGAGGTTCGGAACAGCGAACACCGGGGAGCTGTTTTTT. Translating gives CASSLRFGTANTGELFF.

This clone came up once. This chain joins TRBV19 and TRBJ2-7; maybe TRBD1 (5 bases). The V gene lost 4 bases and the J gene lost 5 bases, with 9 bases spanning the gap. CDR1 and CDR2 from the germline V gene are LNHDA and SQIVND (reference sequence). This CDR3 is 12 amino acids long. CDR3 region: CASSTTADEQYF. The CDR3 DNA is TGTGCCAGTAGTACGACAGCTGACGAGCAGTACTTC. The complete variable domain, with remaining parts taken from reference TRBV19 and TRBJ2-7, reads DGGITQSPKYLFRKEGQNVTLSCEQNLNHDAMYWYRQDPGQGLRLIYYSQIVNDFQKGDIAEGYSVSREKKESFPLTVTSAQKNPTAFYLCASSTTADEQYFGPGTRLTVT.

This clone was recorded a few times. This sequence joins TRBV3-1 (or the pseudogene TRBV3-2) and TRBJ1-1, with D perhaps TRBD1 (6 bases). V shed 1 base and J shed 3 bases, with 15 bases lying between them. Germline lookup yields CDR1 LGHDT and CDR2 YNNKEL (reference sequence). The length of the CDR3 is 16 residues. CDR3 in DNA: TGTGCCAGCAGCCAAGCACACGGAGGGGGGGACACTGAAGCTTTCTTT. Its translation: CASSQAHGGGDTEAFF.

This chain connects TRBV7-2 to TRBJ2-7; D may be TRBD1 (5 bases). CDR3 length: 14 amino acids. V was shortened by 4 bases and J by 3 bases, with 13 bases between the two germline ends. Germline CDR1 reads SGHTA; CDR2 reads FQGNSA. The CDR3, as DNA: TGTGCCAGCAGCTCCCTTGACAGAGTCTACGAGCAGTACTTC. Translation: CASSSLDRVYEQYF.

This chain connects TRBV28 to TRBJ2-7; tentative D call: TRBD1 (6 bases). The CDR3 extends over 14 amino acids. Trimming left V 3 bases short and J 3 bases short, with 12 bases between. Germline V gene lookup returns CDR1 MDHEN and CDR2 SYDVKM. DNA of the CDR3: TGTGCCAGCAGTTTGGTCAGGGGCGTCTACGAGCAGTACTTC. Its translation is CASSLVRGVYEQYF.

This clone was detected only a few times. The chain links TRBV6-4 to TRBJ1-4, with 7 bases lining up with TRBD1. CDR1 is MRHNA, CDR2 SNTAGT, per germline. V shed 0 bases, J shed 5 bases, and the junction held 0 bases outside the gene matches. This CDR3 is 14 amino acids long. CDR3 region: CASSDSQGNEKLFF. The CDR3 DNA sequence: TGTGCCAGCAGTGACTCACAGGGGAATGAAAAACTGTTTTTT.